This T cell receptor (beta chain) is drawn from a study of identical twins. The study's findings and limits: Within beta out-of-frame sequences, the excess sharing observed between twins was weaker.

The CDR3 totals 12 residues. CDR1 and CDR2 from the germline V gene are DFQATT and SNEGSKA (reference sequence). Trimming stripped 5 bases from V and 10 bases from J, with 12 bases between. There are a few counts of this clonotype. Its antigen is unknown. TCRdb used MiXCR to reprocess the 5' RACE reads, holding one entry per CDR3 protein. The table lists about 530,000 distinct CDR3 sequences, about 15% of them singletons. The same data also contributed to another study, on yellow fever vaccine responses in identical twins.

Sequenced material: CD4+ T cells sorted from blood. The V and J genes are TRBV20-1 and TRBJ1-6; possibly TRBD1 for D (6 bases). The receptor was isolated from a woman in her late teens or twenties in good health. The CDR3 region is CSAPTGGSPLHF. The CDR3, as DNA: TGCAGTGCTCCGACAGGCGGGTCACCCCTCCACTTT.